The clone carrying this TCR beta chain was observed a few times. The entry originates in a study of T cells in Graves' hyperthyroidism and ophthalmopathy. The V gene's germline CDR1 is DFQATT and CDR2 SNEGSKA (reference sequence). This CDR3 comprises 14 residues. With 3 bases removed from V and 1 base from J, the gap between germline ends came to 10 bases. RNA transcripts gave rise to amplified TCR beta CDR3 regions. RT-PCR in the first round (using the HTBI primer set) targeted the TCR CDR3. Each CDR3 protein is one row after TCRdb ran MiXCR on the multiplex PCR reads. The repertoire has around 300,000 distinct CDR3 sequences, approximately 14% of them found once; the top ten carry approximately 25%.

This chain joins TRBV20-1 and TRBJ1-5, with D unresolved. The sample comprised blood. The clonotype was recovered from a woman in her 30s with Graves' hyperthyroidism. The CDR3 DNA is TGCAGTGCTAGGTTTTTGGACAGCAATCAGCCCCAGCATTTT. This codes for CSARFLDSNQPQHF.